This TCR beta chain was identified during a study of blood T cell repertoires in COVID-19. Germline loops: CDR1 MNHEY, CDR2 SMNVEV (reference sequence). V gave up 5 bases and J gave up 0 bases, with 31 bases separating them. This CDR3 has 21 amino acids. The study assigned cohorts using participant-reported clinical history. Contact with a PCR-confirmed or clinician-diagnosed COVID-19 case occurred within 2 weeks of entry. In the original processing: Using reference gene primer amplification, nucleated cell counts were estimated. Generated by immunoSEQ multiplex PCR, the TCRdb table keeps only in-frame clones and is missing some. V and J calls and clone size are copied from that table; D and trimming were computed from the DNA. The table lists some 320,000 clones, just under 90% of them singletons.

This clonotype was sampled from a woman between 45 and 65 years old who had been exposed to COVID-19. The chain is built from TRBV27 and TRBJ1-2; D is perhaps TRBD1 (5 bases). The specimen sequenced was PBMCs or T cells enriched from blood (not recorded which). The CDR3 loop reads CASSTPRGGRAHIKANYGYTF. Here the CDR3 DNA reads TGTGCCAGCAGTACCCCTCGGGGGGGTAGGGCACATATAAAAGCTAACTATGGCTACACCTTC.